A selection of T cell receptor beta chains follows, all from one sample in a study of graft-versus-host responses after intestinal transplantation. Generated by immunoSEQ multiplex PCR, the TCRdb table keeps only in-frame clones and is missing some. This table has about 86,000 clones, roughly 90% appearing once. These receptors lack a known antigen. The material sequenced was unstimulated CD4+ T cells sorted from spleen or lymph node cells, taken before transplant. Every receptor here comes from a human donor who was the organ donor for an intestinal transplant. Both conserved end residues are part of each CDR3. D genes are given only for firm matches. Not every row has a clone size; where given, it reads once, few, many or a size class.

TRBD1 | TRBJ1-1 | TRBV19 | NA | TGTGCCAGTAGGGGTTGGACAGGAGTGAACACTGAAGCTTTCTTT | CASRGWTGVNTEAFF
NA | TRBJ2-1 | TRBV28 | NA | TGTGCCAGCAGTTTATGGGGGCGGAGGGCGATCAATGAGCAGTTCTTC | CASSLWGRRAINEQFF
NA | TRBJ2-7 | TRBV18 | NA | TGTGCCAGCTCACCACGAGGGGCGGGATACGAGCAGTACTTC | CASSPRGAGYEQYF
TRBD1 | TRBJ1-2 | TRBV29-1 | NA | TGCAGCGTTGAAGAGGGGCAGGGGGTCTATGGCTACACCTTC | CSVEEGQGVYGYTF
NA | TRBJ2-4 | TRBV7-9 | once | TGTGCCAGCAGCCCTCAGGGGGCCAAAAACATTCAGTACTTC | CASSPQGAKNIQYF
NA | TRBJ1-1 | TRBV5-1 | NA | TGCGCCAGCAGCTCGAGTATGAACACTGAAGCTTTCTTT | CASSSSMNTEAFF
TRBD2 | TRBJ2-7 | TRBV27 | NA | TGTGCCAGCAGTATACCTAGCGGCCTCGCCTACGAGCAGTACTTC | CASSIPSGLAYEQYF
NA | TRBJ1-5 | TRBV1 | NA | TGCACCAGCAGCCCTCGACAGGGGGGGAACCAGCCCCAGCATTTT | CTSSPRQGGNQPQHF
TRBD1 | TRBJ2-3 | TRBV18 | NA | TGTGCCAGCTCACCTCCGACGGGACAGGGGGGAGATACGCAGTATTTT | CASSPPTGQGGDTQYF
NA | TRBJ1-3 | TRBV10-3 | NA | TGTGCCATCAGTGCAAGAGGCTCTGGAAACACCATATATTTT | CAISARGSGNTIYF
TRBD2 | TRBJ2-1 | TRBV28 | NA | TGTGCCAGCTGTACTAGCGGACTTACGGGCAATGAGCAGTTCTTC | CASCTSGLTGNEQFF
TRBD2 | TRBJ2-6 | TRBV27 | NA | TGTGCCAGCAGTTTAGGGCCGGGACTAGCGGGTATACACTCTGGGGCCAACGTCCTGACTTTC | CASSLGPGLAGIHSGANVLTF
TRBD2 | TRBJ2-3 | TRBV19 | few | TGTGCCAGTAGTTTTACAGCTAGCGGTGGCACAGATACGCAGTATTTT | CASSFTASGGTDTQYF
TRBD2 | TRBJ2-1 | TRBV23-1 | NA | TGCGCCAGCCTAGTCTGGCTAGCGGGGAACAATGAGCAGTTCTTC | CASLVWLAGNNEQFF
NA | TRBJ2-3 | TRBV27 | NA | TGTGCCAGCAGTGAGACTATGTTCACAGATACGCAGTATTTT | CASSETMFTDTQYF
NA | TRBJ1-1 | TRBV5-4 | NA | TGTGCCAGCAGCGGGCTCACTGAAGCTTTCTTT | CASSGLTEAFF
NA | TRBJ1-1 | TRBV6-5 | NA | TGTGCCAGCAGTTACTCGATGCCCACGGACACTGAAGCTTTCTTT | CASSYSMPTDTEAFF
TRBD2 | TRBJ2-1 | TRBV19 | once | TGTGCCAGTAGGAGGCTAGCGGGAGGATTCGGTGAGCAGTTCTTC | CASRRLAGGFGEQFF
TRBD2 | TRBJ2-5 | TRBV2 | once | TGTGCCAGCACCCCGGGGGGGGAGACCCAGTACTTC | CASTPGGETQYF
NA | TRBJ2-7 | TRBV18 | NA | TGTGCCAGCTCACCCAGCTCCTACGAGCAGTACTTC | CASSPSSYEQYF
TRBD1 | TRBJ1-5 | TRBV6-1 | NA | TGTGCCAGCAGTATAGGGACAGGGGGCTATCAGCCCCAGCATTTT | CASSIGTGGYQPQHF
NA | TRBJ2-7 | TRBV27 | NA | TGTGCCGTCCTCGGGTCCTACGAGCAGTACTTC | CAVLGSYEQYF
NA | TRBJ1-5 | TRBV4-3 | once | TGCGCCAGCAGCCAAGATCCGGCGGGGGCGAGAAATCAGCCCCAGCATTTT | CASSQDPAGARNQPQHF
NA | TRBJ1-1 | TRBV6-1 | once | TGTGCCAGCAGTGAAAGGTTAGGAGGGAGGGCTTTCTTT | CASSERLGGRAFF
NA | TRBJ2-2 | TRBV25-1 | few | TGTGCCAGCAGGAGTAGGGGCCCCGGGGAGCTGTTTTTT | CASRSRGPGELFF
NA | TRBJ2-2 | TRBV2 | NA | TGTGCCAGCATGGCGGGACGGACCGGGGAGCTGTTTTTT | CASMAGRTGELFF
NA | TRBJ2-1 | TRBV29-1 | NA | TGCAGCGTTGCTCAGGGGAACAATGAGCAGTTCTTC | CSVAQGNNEQFF
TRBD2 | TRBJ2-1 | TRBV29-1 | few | TGCAGCGTTGGAAGCTTAGCGGGAAACTACAATGAGCAGTTCTTC | CSVGSLAGNYNEQFF
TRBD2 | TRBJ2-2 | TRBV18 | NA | TGTGCCAGCTCACCACCGGGACTAGGTACCGGGGAGCTGTTTTTT | CASSPPGLGTGELFF
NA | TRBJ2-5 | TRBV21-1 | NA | TGTGCCAGCAGCAAGGTTTGGCAGACCCCCGGGGAAGAGACCCAGTACTTC | CASSKVWQTPGEETQYF
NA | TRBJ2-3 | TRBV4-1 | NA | TGCGCCAGCAGCCAACAGGGAACGAGAGGCACAGATACGCAGTATTTT | CASSQQGTRGTDTQYF
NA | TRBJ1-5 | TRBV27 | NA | TGTGCCAGCAGCTCTGCTAATAGCAATCAGCCCCAGCATTTT | CASSSANSNQPQHF
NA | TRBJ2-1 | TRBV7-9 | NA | TGTGCCAGCAGTGGGCGAGGGGGTTCCAATGAGCAGTTCTTC | CASSGRGGSNEQFF
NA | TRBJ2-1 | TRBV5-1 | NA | TGCGCCAGCAGCTTGGGGGCTAGCGTCCACCTGGGGGATGAGCAGTTCTTC | CASSLGASVHLGDEQFF
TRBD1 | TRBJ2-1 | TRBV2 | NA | TGTGCCAGCAGTCAGGGACAGGTATCCTACAATGAGCAGTTCTTC | CASSQGQVSYNEQFF
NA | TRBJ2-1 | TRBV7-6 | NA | TGTGCCAGCAGCTTTGATAGCCCTCACTCCTACAATGAGCAGTTCTTC | CASSFDSPHSYNEQFF
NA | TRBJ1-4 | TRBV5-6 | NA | TGTGCCAGCAGCTTAGGCGGGGAAAAACTGTTTTTT | CASSLGGEKLFF
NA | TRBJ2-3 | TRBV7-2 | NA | TGTGCCAGCAGCGCCAGAGAAGGGGGCACAGATACGCAGTATTTT | CASSAREGGTDTQYF
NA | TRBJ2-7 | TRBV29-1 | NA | TGCAGCGTTGAAGTCATGGGCCCTCGGCAGCAGTACTTC | CSVEVMGPRQQYF
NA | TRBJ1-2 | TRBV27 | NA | TGTGCCAGCAGTAAAGGGGTTGCATTTAACTATGGCTACACCTTC | CASSKGVAFNYGYTF
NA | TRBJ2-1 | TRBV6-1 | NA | TGTGCCAGCTTATACGGGGGGCTTTACAATGAGCAGTTCTTC | CASLYGGLYNEQFF
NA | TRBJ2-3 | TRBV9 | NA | TGTGCCAGCAGCGTAGGGCAAGATACGCAGTATTTT | CASSVGQDTQYF
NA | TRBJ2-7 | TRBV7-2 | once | TGTGCCAGCAGCTTAGGGTTACTTGAGCAGTACTTC | CASSLGLLEQYF
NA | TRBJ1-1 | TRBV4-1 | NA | TGCGCCAGCAGCCAAGATCGGGTAGCAGAAGCTTTCTTT | CASSQDRVAEAFF
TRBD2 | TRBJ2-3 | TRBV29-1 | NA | TGCAGCGTTGAAATGGGCGGGAGGGCCCTAGGGAGCACAGATACGCAGTATTTT | CSVEMGGRALGSTDTQYF
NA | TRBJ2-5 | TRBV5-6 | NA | TGTGCCAGCAGCCCAGGAGGGACGGGGGAGACCCAGTACTTC | CASSPGGTGETQYF